The entry that follows covers one T cell receptor (beta chain) sequence. Its specific antigen is unknown. Qualities for individual bases were not recorded, and no much larger clone is one base off. From a lookup of the germline V gene (reference sequence), CDR1 and CDR2 are SGHKS and YYEKEE. The CDR3 spans 13 residues, from the cysteine through the phenylalanine. Left in the record is the CDR3 DNA by itself, 39 bases read in frame from the first base. V is pruned by 4 bases and J by 14 bases, leaving 12 bases of the junction without a gene match. This record comes from a study of PD-L1 blockade in urothelial cancer (dated by TCRdb to about 2017). At the level of the whole study: All patients started therapy in the mid-2010s and received atezolizumab 1,200 mg intravenously every 3 weeks. About nine tenths of the roughly 29 patients were identified as males with urothelial cancer of bladder origin, and a prior smoking history was reported by 18 of 29 patients. Patients had an ECOG performance status of 0 or 1 and had received between 0 and 3 prior chemotherapy regimens. Blood samples were analyzed 3 weeks after the start of treatment (second dose) and 6 weeks after the start of treatment. Blood samples gave median yields of around 140,000 T cells and over 80,000 unique TCRs, along with a median clonality of approximately 0.08. The study was an exploratory multi-omic analysis of somatic, immune and clinical correlates of response to PD-L1 blockade with atezolizumab in urothelial cancer. Pretreatment tumor samples, along with matched peripheral blood collected serially before and after atezolizumab treatment, underwent TCR sequencing. Durable clinical benefit was defined as a progression-free survival longer than 6 months, and TCR features were additionally tested against progression-free survival and overall survival. In the same patients who had TCR sequencing, pretreatment tumors also underwent whole exome sequencing and RNA sequencing. Durable clinical benefit was achieved by nine patients and was not achieved by 20 patients. Pretreatment blood TCR-seq was available for twenty-nine patients, at least one posttreatment blood collection was obtained for some 25 patients, and tumor TCR-seq was available for some 25 patients. Overall study outcomes, separate from this receptor: A pretreatment peripheral blood TCR clonality below the median was linked to improved progression-free and overall survival. Small sample size (n of about 30) and many exploratory analyses mean the results are intended to be hypothesis-generating. Greater expansion of tumor-associated TCR clones in peripheral blood 3 weeks after the start of treatment was observed in patients with durable benefit (n of about 20, p = 0.022).

To estimate absolute template abundance from read counts, synthetic TCR analog templates were spiked into each PCR. The immunoSEQ assay was used to amplify TCRbeta CDR3 regions from genomic DNA with bias-controlled V and J gene primers. Rearranged TCRbeta segments were sequenced at approximately 20X coverage. As for how the authors treated the data: Sequencing errors were corrected by clustering and CDR3s were annotated against IMGT to assign V, D and J genes. Out-of-frame and stop-codon sequences were excluded, and only productive TCRbeta rearrangements were used in downstream analyses. Clonality was calculated as one minus the Shannon entropy normalized by the log of the number of unique productive sequences. Fisher's exact test with Benjamini-Hochberg correction, at a threshold of adjusted p below 0.01, was used to find clones that differed between time points or between blood and tumor. The table was pulled from immuneACCESS by TCRdb, which kept in-frame rearrangements only. Such tables lose some clones; where checked, under half of the loss comes from unresolved V genes, and the rest has no known cause. Clonal size and the V and J genes are those of that table, whereas D and trimming came from the DNA. A total of approximately 100,000 clones appear in this sample, roughly nine tenths of them only once. Jointly, the top ten make up 0.75% to 0.95% of the sample.

A cohort of 25 to 30 patients with locally advanced or metastatic urothelial carcinoma, treated at Memorial Sloan Kettering on a trial protocol, was included. Peripheral blood mononuclear cells were collected pretreatment and during treatment, with between 1 and 8 total time points per patient. The Qiagen DNeasy Blood extraction kit was used to purify genomic DNA from total PBMCs and tumor samples. PBMCs were collected pretreatment and during treatment, and were isolated and stored as previously described. Sequences were derived from PBMCs, sampled around atezolizumab (anti-PD-L1) treatment. Rearrangement joined TRBV5-5 to TRBJ1-2; 9 junctional bases match TRBD1. The source of this sequence is a woman over 75 with urothelial cancer. The CDR3 in this case is CASSRDREDLRTF. The sequenced DNA is TGTGCCAGCAGCCGGGACAGGGAGGATCTAAGAACCTTC.